This T cell receptor (beta chain) was obtained from a study of T cells after yellow fever vaccination. Universal primer sites and UMIs were introduced during 5'RACE template-switching synthesis of TCR cDNA. TCRdb fed the 5' RACE reads into MiXCR, producing one record per CDR3 protein. The data contain some 250,000 distinct CDR3 sequences, about 7% of them singletons. In this sample, this clonotype turned up a few times. The clonotype originates from a man younger than 40 who received the YFV17D yellow fever vaccine. Here the sequenced sample was CD4+ T cells sorted from PBMCs, taken 15 days after the yellow fever booster vaccination.

CDR3 nucleotides: TGCAGTGCTAGGGGGACTAGCGGTTCCTACGAGCAGTACTTC. It encodes CSARGTSGSYEQYF. V usage is TRBV20-1 and J usage is TRBJ2-7; 11 nucleotides agree with TRBD2. The CDR3 consists of 14 residues. V was clipped by 3 bases and J by 1 base; unmatched bases: 2. Germline V gives CDR1 DFQATT, CDR2 SNEGSKA (reference sequence).